The clone carrying this T cell receptor beta chain was seen many times. Its antigen is undetermined. The data originate from a study of T cell repertoires in cytomegalovirus infection. On the study more broadly: Public TCR beta signatures provided an indication of both CMV infection and a matching HLA type. Overall study findings and caveats: Cumulative frequency of public TCR beta families picked out carriers of CMV plus the relevant HLA. Across the ex vivo response, the dominant clonotypes were HLA-C-restricted CMV-specific TCR beta clonotypes.

TCRdb passed the reads through MiXCR, listing each CDR3 protein once. The data show approximately 300,000 distinct CDR3 sequences, almost 30% seen once. V shed 6 bases and J 2 bases; nucleotides not matched to a gene: 4. Germline-derived CDR1 and CDR2 are SGHVS and FQNEAQ. This CDR3 contains 14 residues. The rearrangement joins TRBV7-8 to TRBJ2-7; 10 bases are a match to TRBD1. The receptor comes from a human donor in good health (CMV status not recorded). Some clones in this sample may be carry-over from other donors' samples. The sample consisted of cultured PBMCs, taken from culture after CMV antigen stimulation. This chain's CDR3 is CASSPGQGTYEQYF. CDR3 coding DNA: TGTGCCAGCAGTCCGGGACAGGGGACCTACGAGCAGTACTTC.